This T cell receptor (beta chain) was obtained from a study of blood T cells in healthy people across ages. This clonotype was recorded many times. Alongside a J-beta primer mix, a sample-barcoded 5' primer served in a second PCR lasting roughly 6 to 11 cycles. One entry per CDR3 protein results from TCRdb running MiXCR on the 5' RACE reads. The sample yields fewer than 900,000 distinct CDR3 sequences, roughly 50% seen once. This CDR3 is built from 14 residues. V was clipped by 2 bases and J by 3 bases, with 7 bases between them. Germline CDR1 reads SGHVS; CDR2 reads FQNEAQ. This sequence was found in a woman aged 60-75 years in good health. Material for sequencing was blood. The gene calls are TRBV7-8 and TRBJ1-4; D remains ambiguous. CDR3 sequence (DNA): TGTGCCAGCAGCTTATCAACAGCTAATGAAAAACTGTTTTTT. Protein sequence: CASSLSTANEKLFF.